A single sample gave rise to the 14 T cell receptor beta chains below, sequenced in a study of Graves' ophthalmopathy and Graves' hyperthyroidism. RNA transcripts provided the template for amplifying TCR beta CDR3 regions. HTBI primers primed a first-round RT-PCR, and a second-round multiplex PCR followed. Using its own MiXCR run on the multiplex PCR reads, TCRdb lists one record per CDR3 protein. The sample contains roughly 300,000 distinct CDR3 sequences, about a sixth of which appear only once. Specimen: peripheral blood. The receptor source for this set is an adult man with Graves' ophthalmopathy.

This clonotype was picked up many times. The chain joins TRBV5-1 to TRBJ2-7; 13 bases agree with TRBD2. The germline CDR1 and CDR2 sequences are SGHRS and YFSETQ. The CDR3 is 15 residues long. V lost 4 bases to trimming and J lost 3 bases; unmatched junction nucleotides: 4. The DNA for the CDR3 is TGCGCCAGCAGCGGACGGACTAGCGGGAGCTACGAGCAGTACTTC. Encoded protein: CASSGRTSGSYEQYF.

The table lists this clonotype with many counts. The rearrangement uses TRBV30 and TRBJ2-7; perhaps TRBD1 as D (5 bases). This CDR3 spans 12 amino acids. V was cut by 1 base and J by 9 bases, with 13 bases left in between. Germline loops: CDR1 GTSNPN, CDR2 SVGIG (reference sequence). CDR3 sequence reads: CAWSGLRQGQYF. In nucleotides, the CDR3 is TGTGCCTGGAGTGGGTTACGTCAGGGGCAGTACTTC.

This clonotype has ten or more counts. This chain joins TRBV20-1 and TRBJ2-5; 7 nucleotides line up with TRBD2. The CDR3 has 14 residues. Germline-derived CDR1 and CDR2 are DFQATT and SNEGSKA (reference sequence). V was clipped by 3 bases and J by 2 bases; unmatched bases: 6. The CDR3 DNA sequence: TGCAGTGCTAGGATGGGGGGGGGACAAGAGACCCAGTACTTC. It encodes CSARMGGGQETQYF.

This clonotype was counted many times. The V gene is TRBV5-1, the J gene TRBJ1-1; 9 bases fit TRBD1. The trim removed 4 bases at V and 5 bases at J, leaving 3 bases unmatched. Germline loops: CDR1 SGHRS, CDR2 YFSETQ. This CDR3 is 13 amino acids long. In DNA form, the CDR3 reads TGCGCCAGCAGCCGACAGGGGGTAACTGAAGCTTTCTTT. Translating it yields CASSRQGVTEAFF. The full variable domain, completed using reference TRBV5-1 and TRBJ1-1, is KAGVTQTPRYLIKTRGQQVTLSCSPISGHRSVSWYQQTPGQGLQFLFEYFSETQRNKGNFPGRFSGRQFSNSRSEMNVSTLELGDSALYLCASSRQGVTEAFFGQGTRLTVV.

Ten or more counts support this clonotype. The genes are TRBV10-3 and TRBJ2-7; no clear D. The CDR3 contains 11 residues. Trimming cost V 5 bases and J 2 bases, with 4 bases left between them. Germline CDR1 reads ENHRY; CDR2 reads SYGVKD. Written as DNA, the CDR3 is TGTGCCATCAGTACTGCCTACGAGCAGTACTTC. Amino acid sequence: CAISTAYEQYF.

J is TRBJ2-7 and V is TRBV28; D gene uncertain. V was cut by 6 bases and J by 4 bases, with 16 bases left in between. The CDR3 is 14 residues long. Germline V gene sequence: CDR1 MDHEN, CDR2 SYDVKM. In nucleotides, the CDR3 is TGTGCCAGCAGGCTGACTCAGTATGTGTACGAGCAGTACTTC. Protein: CASRLTQYVYEQYF.

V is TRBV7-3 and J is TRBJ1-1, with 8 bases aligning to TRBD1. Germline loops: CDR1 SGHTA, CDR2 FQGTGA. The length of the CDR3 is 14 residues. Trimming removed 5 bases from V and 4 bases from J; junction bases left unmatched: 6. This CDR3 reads CASSLTGDLTEAFF. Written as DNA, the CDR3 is TGTGCCAGCAGCCTGACAGGGGACCTCACTGAAGCTTTCTTT.

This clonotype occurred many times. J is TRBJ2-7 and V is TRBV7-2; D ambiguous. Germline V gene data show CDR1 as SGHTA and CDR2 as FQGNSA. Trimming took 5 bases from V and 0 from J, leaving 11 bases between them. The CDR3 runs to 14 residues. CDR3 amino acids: CASSHVLSSYEQYF. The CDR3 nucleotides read TGTGCCAGCAGCCACGTCTTGAGCTCCTACGAGCAGTACTTC.

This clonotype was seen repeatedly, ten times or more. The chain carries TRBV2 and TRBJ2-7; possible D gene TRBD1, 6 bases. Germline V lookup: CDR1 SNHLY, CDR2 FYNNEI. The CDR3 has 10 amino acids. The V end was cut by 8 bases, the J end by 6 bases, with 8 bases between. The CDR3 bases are TGTGCCAGCGGGGGCTTCGAGCAGTACTTC. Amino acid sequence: CASGGFEQYF.

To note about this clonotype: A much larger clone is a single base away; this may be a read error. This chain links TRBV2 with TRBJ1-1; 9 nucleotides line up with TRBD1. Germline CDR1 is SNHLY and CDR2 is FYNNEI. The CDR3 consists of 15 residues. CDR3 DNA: TGTGTCAGCAAGAGGGACAGGGTGGGCCACACTGAAGCTTTCTTT. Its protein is CVSKRDRVGHTEAFF.

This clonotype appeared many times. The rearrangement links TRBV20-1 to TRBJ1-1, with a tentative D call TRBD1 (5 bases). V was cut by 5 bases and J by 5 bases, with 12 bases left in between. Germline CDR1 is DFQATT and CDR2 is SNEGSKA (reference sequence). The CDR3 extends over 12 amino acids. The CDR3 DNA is TGCAGTGCTTCTACAGGTAATACTGAAGCTTTCTTT. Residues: CSASTGNTEAFF.

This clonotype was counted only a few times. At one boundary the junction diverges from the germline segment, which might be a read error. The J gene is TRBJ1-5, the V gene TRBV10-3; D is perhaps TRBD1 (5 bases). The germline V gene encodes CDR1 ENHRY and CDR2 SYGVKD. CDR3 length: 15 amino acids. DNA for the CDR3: TGTGTCATCAGTGGACAACGGGATAGCAATCAGCCCCAGCATTTT. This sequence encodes CVISGQRDSNQPQHF.

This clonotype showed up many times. CDR3 DNA sequence: TGCAGTGCTAGAGATTGGGGACAGGGCTATGGCTACACCTTC. This gives the protein CSARDWGQGYGYTF. This chain links TRBV20-1 with TRBJ1-2, with 9 bases aligning to TRBD1. CDR1 is DFQATT and CDR2 is SNEGSKA in the germline V gene (reference sequence). The junction had 3 bases not matched to a gene; V was cut back by 0 bases and J by 4 bases. CDR3 length: 14 amino acids.

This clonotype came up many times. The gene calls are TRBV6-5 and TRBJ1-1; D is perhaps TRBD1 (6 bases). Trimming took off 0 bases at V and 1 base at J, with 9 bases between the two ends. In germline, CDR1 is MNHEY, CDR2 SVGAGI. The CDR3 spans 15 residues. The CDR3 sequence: CASSYSDSQNTEAFF. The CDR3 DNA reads TGTGCCAGCAGTTACTCGGACAGCCAGAACACTGAAGCTTTCTTT.